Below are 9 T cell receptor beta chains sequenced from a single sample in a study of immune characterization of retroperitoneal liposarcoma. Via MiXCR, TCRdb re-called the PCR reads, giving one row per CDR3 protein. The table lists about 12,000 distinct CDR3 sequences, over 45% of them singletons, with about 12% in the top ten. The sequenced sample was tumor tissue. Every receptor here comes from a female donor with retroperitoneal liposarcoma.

CDR3 coding DNA: TGTGCCAGCAGCTTAGGGGGTGGAAGCGGGGTGAACACCTACGAGCAGTACTTC. It translates to CASSLGGGSGVNTYEQYF. V gene TRBV7-8 combines with J gene TRBJ2-4, with 7 bases fitting TRBD2. Gene TRBJ2-7 matches the end of the DNA better, so the J call may be wrong. The CDR3 runs 18 residues. Germline V gene lookup returns CDR1 SGHVS and CDR2 FQNEAQ.

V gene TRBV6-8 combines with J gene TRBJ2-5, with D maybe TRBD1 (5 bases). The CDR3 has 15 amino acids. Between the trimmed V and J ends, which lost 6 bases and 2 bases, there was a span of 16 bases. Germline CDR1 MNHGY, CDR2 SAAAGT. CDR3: CASRHHRSPQETQYF. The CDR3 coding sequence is TGTGCCAGCAGACACCACAGGAGCCCGCAAGAGACCCAGTACTTC.

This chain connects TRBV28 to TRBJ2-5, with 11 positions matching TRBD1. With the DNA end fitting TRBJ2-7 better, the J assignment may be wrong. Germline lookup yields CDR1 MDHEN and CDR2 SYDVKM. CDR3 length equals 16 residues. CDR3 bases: TGTGCCAGCAGTCCATCGGGACAGGGGGGCCTCTACGAGCAGTACTTC. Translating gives CASSPSGQGGLYEQYF.

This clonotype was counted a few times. The CDR3 nucleotides read TGTGCCAGCAGCTTAGGGACTAGCTATGAGACCCAGTACTTC. Translating gives CASSLGTSYETQYF. The chain employs TRBV7-6 and TRBJ2-5, with 8 nucleotides matching TRBD2. V lost 1 base and J lost 5; bases outside the gene matches: 3. The CDR3 spans 14 residues. Germline V gene data show CDR1 as SGHVS and CDR2 as FNYEAQ.

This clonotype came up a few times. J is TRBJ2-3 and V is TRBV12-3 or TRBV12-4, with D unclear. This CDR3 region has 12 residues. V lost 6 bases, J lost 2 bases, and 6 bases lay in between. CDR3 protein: CASSTSTDTQYF. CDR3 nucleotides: TGTGCCAGCAGCACCTCCACAGATACGCAGTATTTT.

The CDR3 protein is CASSLLRHEQYF. The CDR3 DNA follows: TGTGCCAGCAGCCTACTGAGACACGAGCAGTACTTC. V and J are TRBV6-2 or TRBV6-3 and TRBJ2-5; no definite D call. The end of the DNA aligns better with TRBJ2-7, so the J call may be wrong. Looked up from germline, CDR1 is MNHEY and CDR2 is SVGEGT. The CDR3 is 12 residues long.

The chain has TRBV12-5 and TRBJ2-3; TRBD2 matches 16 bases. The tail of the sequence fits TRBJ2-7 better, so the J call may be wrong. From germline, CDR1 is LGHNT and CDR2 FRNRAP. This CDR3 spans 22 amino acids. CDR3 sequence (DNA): TGTGCTAGTGGTTTGGTATCCTGGTCCGGGACTAGCGGGGGGGGGGGTTGGAATGAGCAGTACTTC. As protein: CASGLVSWSGTSGGGGWNEQYF.

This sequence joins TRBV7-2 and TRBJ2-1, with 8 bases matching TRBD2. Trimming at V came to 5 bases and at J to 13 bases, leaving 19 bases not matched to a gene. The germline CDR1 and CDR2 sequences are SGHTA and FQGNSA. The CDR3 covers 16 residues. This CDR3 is CASSMRSSGSRETQFF. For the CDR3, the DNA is TGTGCCAGCAGCATGCGCTCGAGCGGGAGTCGAGAGACTCAGTTCTTC.

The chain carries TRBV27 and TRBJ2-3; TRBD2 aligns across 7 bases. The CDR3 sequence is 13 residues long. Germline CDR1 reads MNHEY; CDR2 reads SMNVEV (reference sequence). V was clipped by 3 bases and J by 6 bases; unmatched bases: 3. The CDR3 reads CASSFTREDTQYF. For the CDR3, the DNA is TGTGCCAGCAGTTTTACGCGGGAGGATACGCAGTATTTT.